Following are 13 T cell receptor beta chains from one sample sequenced in a study of blood T cell repertoires in COVID-19. Clones were sequenced by immunoSEQ multiplex PCR, and TCRdb holds only the in-frame ones, with some missing. The sample yields under 250,000 clones, about 86% seen once. The material sequenced was peripheral blood. Receptor source: a man aged 50 or older with active or convalescent COVID-19.

The chain couples TRBV19 to TRBJ1-5; a weak D match, TRBD1 (6 bases). The CDR3 runs 14 residues. Germline V gives CDR1 LNHDA, CDR2 SQIVND (reference sequence). Trimming removed 7 bases at V and 7 bases at J, with 17 bases between. CDR3 bases: TGTGCCAGTATCCGCACAGGGTCCGGACAGCCCCAGCATTTT. Translating it yields CASIRTGSGQPQHF.

The chain uses TRBV6-6 and TRBJ2-5; 11 bases align to TRBD2. CDR3 size: 14 residues. Germline trimming cut 6 bases from V and 2 bases from J; bases unmatched to any gene: 2. Germline values: CDR1 MNHNY, CDR2 SVGAGI (reference sequence). The CDR3 region is CASRGLAEQETQYF. DNA for the CDR3: TGTGCCAGCAGGGGACTAGCGGAGCAAGAGACCCAGTACTTC.

V gene TRBV7-8 combines with J gene TRBJ1-6; perhaps TRBD1 as D (6 bases). Germline-derived CDR1 and CDR2 are SGHVS and FQNEAQ. This CDR3 is built from 15 residues. V was shortened by 5 bases and J by 5 bases, with 13 bases between the two germline ends. CDR3 sequence (DNA): TGTGCCAGCAGCCTATCGGACAGCAATAATTCACCCCTCCACTTT. This sequence encodes CASSLSDSNNSPLHF.

The chain carries TRBV5-6 and TRBJ2-2; possibly TRBD1 for D (5 bases). CDR3 length equals 15 residues. CDR1 and CDR2 from the germline V gene are SGHDT and YYEEEE. Trimming shortened V by 4 bases and J by 5 bases, and 15 bases separated the two germline ends. The CDR3 region is CASSRETTVTGELFF. The CDR3 DNA is TGTGCCAGCAGCAGGGAAACGACAGTTACCGGGGAGCTGTTTTTT.

This clone was detected a few times. The CDR3: CATDRGSGNTIYF. Here the CDR3 DNA reads TGTGCCACCGACAGGGGCTCTGGAAACACCATATATTTT. The rearrangement joins TRBV10-3 to TRBJ1-3, with TRBD1 identical over 8 bases. Germline V lookup: CDR1 ENHRY, CDR2 SYGVKD. This CDR3 is 13 amino acids long. Trimming took 10 bases from V and 0 from J; bases not matched to a gene: 2.

The V gene is TRBV19, the J gene TRBJ1-5, with 11 bases lining up with TRBD1. The CDR3 length is 17 residues. The germline CDR1 and CDR2 sequences are LNHDA and SQIVND (reference sequence). The V segment lost 5 bases and the J segment 4 bases; nucleotides outside the gene matches: 10. The CDR3 DNA reads as TGTGCCAGTAGTCCCCCCCCCGGGGACAGGGGGAATCAGCCCCAGCATTTT. Protein sequence: CASSPPPGDRGNQPQHF.

The chain links TRBV5-1 to TRBJ1-6, with 7 bases matching TRBD1. J gave up 14 bases and V 4 bases, and 18 bases lay outside the gene matches. This CDR3 contains 16 residues. The germline V gene encodes CDR1 SGHRS and CDR2 YFSETQ. In nucleotides, the CDR3 is TGCGCCAGCAGCCTACTACCCGGGACAGACGTGAGTACCCTCCACTTT. Protein product: CASSLLPGTDVSTLHF. Based on the CDR3 plus reference TRBV5-1 and TRBJ1-6, the full variable domain is KAGVTQTPRYLIKTRGQQVTLSCSPISGHRSVSWYQQTPGQGLQFLFEYFSETQRNKGNFPGRFSGRQFSNSRSEMNVSTLELGDSALYLCASSLLPGTDVSTLHFGNGTRLTVT.

The rearrangement uses TRBV2 and TRBJ2-1; D is unclear. V was cut by 7 bases and J by 0 bases, with 10 bases left in between. There are 14 residues in the CDR3. Germline V gene lookup returns CDR1 SNHLY and CDR2 FYNNEI. The CDR3 loop reads CASISRISYNEQFF. The CDR3 coding sequence is TGTGCCAGCATTAGCCGCATCTCCTACAATGAGCAGTTCTTC.

This clone was picked up one time. V is TRBV12-3 or TRBV12-4 and J is TRBJ1-2; 7 bases map to TRBD1. This CDR3 spans 13 amino acids. V dropped 5 bases and J dropped 7; count of bases not matched to a gene: 7. This CDR3 reads CASSPRQGPGYTF. In DNA form, the CDR3 reads TGTGCCAGCAGTCCCAGACAGGGACCTGGCTACACCTTC.

In the case of this clone: This specimen includes other DNA sequences encoding the same CDR3. The rearrangement joins TRBV6-6 to TRBJ1-4; TRBD1 matches 8 bases. V was clipped by 6 bases and J by 4 bases; unmatched bases: 4. The CDR3 runs to 14 residues. The V gene's germline CDR1 is MNHNY and CDR2 SVGAGI (reference sequence). In DNA, the CDR3 is TGTGCCAGCAGGCAGGGGGCTCTTAATGAAAAACTGTTTTTT. Amino acids: CASRQGALNEKLFF.

The V and J genes are TRBV5-4 and TRBJ1-2, with TRBD1 identical over 8 bases. The CDR3 sequence is 15 residues long. The trim removed 4 bases at V and 5 bases at J, leaving 10 bases unmatched. Germline CDR1 SGHNT, CDR2 YYREEE (reference sequence). The CDR3 nucleotides read TGTGCCAGCAGCATCAATTCAGGGGGCGGGTATGGCTACACCTTC. It specifies CASSINSGGGYGYTF.

In DNA form, the CDR3 reads TGTGCCTTCGGGGGGCACGGGAACAATGAGCAGTTCTTC. Its translation is CAFGGHGNNEQFF. The chain uses TRBV30 and TRBJ2-1; possible D gene TRBD2, 7 bases. Germline assignment: CDR1 GTSNPN and CDR2 SVGIG (reference sequence). Trimming took off 7 bases at V and 5 bases at J, with 15 bases between the two ends. This CDR3 is 13 amino acids long.

The chain joins TRBV18 to TRBJ1-1, with 7 bases fitting TRBD1. Germline-derived CDR1 and CDR2 are KGHSH and LQKENI. The CDR3 has 15 amino acids. J gave up 4 bases and V 5 bases, and 10 bases lay outside the gene matches. The CDR3 loop reads CASSTLKGGGTEAFF. In DNA, the CDR3 is TGTGCCAGCTCAACCCTTAAAGGGGGCGGCACTGAAGCTTTCTTT.